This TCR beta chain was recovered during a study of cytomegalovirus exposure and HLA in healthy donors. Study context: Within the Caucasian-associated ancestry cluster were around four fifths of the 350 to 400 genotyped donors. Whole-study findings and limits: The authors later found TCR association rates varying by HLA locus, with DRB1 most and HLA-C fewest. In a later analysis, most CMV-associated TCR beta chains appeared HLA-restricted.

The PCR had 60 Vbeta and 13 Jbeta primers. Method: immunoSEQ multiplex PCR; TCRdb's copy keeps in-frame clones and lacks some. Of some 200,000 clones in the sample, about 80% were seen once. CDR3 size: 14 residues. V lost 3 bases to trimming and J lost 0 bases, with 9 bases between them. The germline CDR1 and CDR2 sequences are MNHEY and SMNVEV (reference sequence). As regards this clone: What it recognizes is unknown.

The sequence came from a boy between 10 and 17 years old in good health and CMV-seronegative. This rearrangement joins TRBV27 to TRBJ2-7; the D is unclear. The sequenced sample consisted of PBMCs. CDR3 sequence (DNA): TGTGCCAGCAGTTTGAATAGAGCCTCCTACGAGCAGTACTTC. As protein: CASSLNRASYEQYF.